The TCR beta chain described here comes from a study of blood T cell repertoires in COVID-19. The wider study: COVID-19 samples collected from the United States, Italy and Spain covered acute and convalescent phases. PBMCs, B-cell-depleted T cells, or T cells provided the cDNA or gDNA that made up the material.

CDR3 length: 15 residues. Trimming cost V 6 bases and J 8 bases; bases outside gene matches: 9. CDR1 and CDR2 from the germline V gene are ENHRY and SYGVKD. Generated by immunoSEQ multiplex PCR, the TCRdb table keeps only in-frame clones and is missing some. The table lists about 290,000 clones, about 85% of them singletons. The chain employs TRBV10-3 and TRBJ2-1; 11 positions match TRBD1. The TCR originated in a woman between 45 and 65 years old with active or convalescent COVID-19. Sequenced: peripheral blood. CDR3 protein: CAIRVGQGAFDEQFF. The CDR3 DNA is TGTGCCATCAGGGTAGGACAGGGGGCATTCGATGAGCAGTTCTTC.